A single sample gave rise to the 17 T cell receptor beta chains below, sequenced in a study of identical twins. TCRdb fed the 5' RACE reads into MiXCR, producing one record per CDR3 protein. The profile covers about 660,000 distinct CDR3 sequences, with over 8.5% appearing a single time and 0.75% to 1% taken by the ten largest. These data are also associated with another study on yellow fever vaccine responses in identical twins.

The sequenced sample was PBMCs. The origin of the receptors is a woman between 18 and 29 years old in good health.

This clonotype showed up just a few times. The chain uses TRBV9 and TRBJ2-7, with 11 bases that match TRBD1. J lost 2 bases, V lost 0 bases, and 1 base had no gene match. Per the germline V gene, CDR1 is SGDLS and CDR2 is YYNGEE. This CDR3 is built from 15 residues. CDR3 protein: CASSVGGQGAYEQYF. The DNA for the CDR3 is TGTGCCAGCAGCGTAGGGGGACAGGGGGCCTACGAGCAGTACTTC.

This clonotype was counted between two and nine times. The chain has TRBV2 and TRBJ2-7; TRBD2 matches at 15 bases. Germline CDR1 SNHLY, CDR2 FYNNEI. This CDR3 contains 19 residues. V was clipped by 8 bases and J by 4 bases; unmatched bases: 18. CDR3 sequence: CASQGGAGTSGRTQYEQYF. Here the CDR3 DNA reads TGTGCCAGCCAAGGCGGGGCCGGGACTAGCGGGAGGACACAATACGAGCAGTACTTC. The entire variable domain, with the rest obtained from reference TRBV2 and TRBJ2-7, is as follows: EPEVTQTPSHQVTQMGQEVILRCVPISNHLYFYWYRQILGQKVEFLVSFYNNEISEKSEIFDDQFSVERPDGSNFTLKIRSTKLEDSAMYFCASQGGAGTSGRTQYEQYFGPGTRLTVT.

This clonotype was detected only a few times. This sequence joins TRBV20-1 and TRBJ1-6; no definite D call. The V gene's germline CDR1 is DFQATT and CDR2 SNEGSKA (reference sequence). V was shortened by 2 bases and J by 1 base, with 9 bases between the two germline ends. The length of the CDR3 is 15 residues. This CDR3 is CSARLAGSYNSPLHF. The CDR3 coding sequence is TGCAGTGCTAGACTCGCCGGTTCCTATAATTCACCCCTCCACTTT.

J is TRBJ2-7 and V is TRBV11-2; 8 positions match TRBD1. After removal of 5 bases from V and 4 bases from J, the junction contained 16 bases not matched to a gene. This CDR3 is built from 17 residues. CDR1 is SGHAT, CDR2 FQNNGV, per germline. DNA of the CDR3: TGTGCCAGCAGCACCGACAGGGGATTCAGCTCTCATTACGAGCAGTACTTC. The encoded protein is CASSTDRGFSSHYEQYF.

This clonotype showed up just a few times. The V call is TRBV10-3, the J call TRBJ2-7, with D tentatively TRBD1 or TRBD2 (5 bases each). Germline V gene sequence: CDR1 ENHRY, CDR2 SYGVKD. This CDR3 is 14 amino acids long. The V end was cut by 2 bases, the J end by 4 bases, with 12 bases between. DNA for the CDR3: TGTGCCATCAGTGAGCCGGGACGGATGTACGAGCAGTACTTC. Translation: CAISEPGRMYEQYF.

This clonotype was recorded many times. This chain uses TRBV7-3 with TRBJ2-7, with D perhaps given as TRBD1 or TRBD2 (5 bases each). This CDR3 comprises 14 residues. Germline CDR1 SGHTA, CDR2 FQGTGA. Between the trimmed V and J ends, which lost 6 bases and 1 base, there was a span of 13 bases. The CDR3 DNA sequence: TGTGCCAGCAGGGACTGGGGCCGATCCTACGAGCAGTACTTC. Its translation is CASRDWGRSYEQYF.

V and J are TRBV3-1 and TRBJ2-7; D perhaps matches TRBD1 (6 bases). The CDR3 has 16 residues. Germline loops: CDR1 LGHDT, CDR2 YNNKEL (reference sequence). The V gene lost 0 bases and the J gene lost 1 base, with 13 bases spanning the gap. In DNA form, the CDR3 reads TGTGCCAGCAGCCAAGAATGGGCAGGGGTATCCTACGAGCAGTACTTC. Translation: CASSQEWAGVSYEQYF.

This chain connects TRBV12-3 or TRBV12-4 to TRBJ1-2, with TRBD1 as a possible D gene (6 bases). This CDR3 contains 14 residues. Trimming pared 3 bases from V and 8 bases from J, leaving 16 bases between. The CDR3 sequence is CASSFYPGDPGYTF. In DNA form, the CDR3 reads TGTGCCAGCAGTTTTTACCCAGGGGATCCAGGCTACACCTTC.

This clonotype has at least ten counts. The chain couples TRBV5-1 to TRBJ2-7; no clear D. The V gene lost 0 bases and the J gene lost 6 bases, with 7 bases spanning the gap. The CDR3 covers 12 residues. Germline CDR1 reads SGHRS; CDR2 reads YFSETQ. CDR3 DNA sequence: TGCGCCAGCAGCTTGGGTTCCGTCGAGCAGTACTTC. Protein: CASSLGSVEQYF.

This clonotype was found a few times. The V and J genes are TRBV7-3 and TRBJ2-3; D is possibly TRBD1 or TRBD2 (5 bases each). This CDR3 is 21 amino acids long. V gave up 0 bases and J gave up 1 base, with 26 bases separating them. Germline CDR1 is SGHTA and CDR2 is FQGTGA. The CDR3 here is CASSLTSVRIGEGPGTDTQYF. In DNA, the CDR3 is TGTGCCAGCAGCTTAACGTCGGTTCGTATTGGAGAGGGGCCGGGCACAGATACGCAGTATTTT.

This clonotype appeared many times. The gene calls are TRBV16 and TRBJ1-1; D gene ambiguous. Trimming left V 0 bases short and J 4 bases short, with 12 bases between. Germline CDR1 is KGHSY and CDR2 is FQNENV. There are 15 residues in the CDR3. DNA of the CDR3: TGTGCCAGCAGCCAATCGTCGCAGCTGAGCACTGAAGCTTTCTTT. This sequence encodes CASSQSSQLSTEAFF.

This clonotype occurred many times. V usage is TRBV5-1 and J usage is TRBJ2-3, with 7 bases that match TRBD2. V gave up 4 bases and J gave up 3 bases; unmatched junction bases: 8. CDR1 is SGHRS and CDR2 is YFSETQ in the germline V gene. The CDR3 sequence is 15 residues long. The CDR3 nucleotides are TGCGCCAGCAGCCCCCGGGGGGTGTCGACAGATACGCAGTATTTT. Protein: CASSPRGVSTDTQYF.

This clonotype was counted many times. This rearrangement joins TRBV20-1 to TRBJ2-3; D uncertain. Germline CDR1 reads DFQATT; CDR2 reads SNEGSKA (reference sequence). This CDR3 has 13 amino acids. Trimming removed 0 bases at V and 4 bases at J, with 8 bases between. The CDR3 region has the DNA TGCAGTGCTAGAGATGGGCTGTCAGATACGCAGTATTTT. As protein: CSARDGLSDTQYF.

The rearrangement links TRBV7-9 to TRBJ2-2; 8 nucleotides match TRBD1. CDR1 and CDR2 from the germline V gene are SEHNR and FQNEAQ (reference sequence). With 8 bases clipped from V and 0 bases from J, the junction kept 2 bases outside the gene matches. The CDR3 spans 14 residues. The CDR3 loop is CASGDRTNTGELFF. The CDR3 nucleotides read TGTGCCAGCGGGGACAGGACGAACACCGGGGAGCTGTTTTTT.

This chain uses TRBV6-1 with TRBJ2-7, with 7 bases that match TRBD2. With V trimmed by 8 bases and J by 1 base, 5 bases remained unmatched. Germline CDR1 reads MNHNS; CDR2 reads SASEGT. This CDR3 is built from 13 residues. CDR3 amino acids: CASLGGDSYEQYF. In nucleotides, the CDR3 is TGTGCCAGCCTGGGAGGGGATTCCTACGAGCAGTACTTC.

In nucleotides, the CDR3 is TGCGCCAGCAGCCAAGGACTAGCGGGAGGGGCCGGGGAGCTGTTTTTT. The encoded protein is CASSQGLAGGAGELFF. The chain uses TRBV4-3 and TRBJ2-2; 14 positions agree with TRBD2. The V gene's germline CDR1 is LGHNA and CDR2 YSLEER. This CDR3 is 16 amino acids long. V lost 1 base to trimming and J lost 6 bases; unmatched junction nucleotides: 1.

This clonotype was counted at least ten times. The rearrangement uses TRBV5-1 and TRBJ2-3, with a possible D match to TRBD2 (6 bases). Per germline, CDR1 SGHRS and CDR2 YFSETQ. This CDR3 region has 17 residues. V was clipped by 0 bases and J by 6 bases, with 20 bases between them. The CDR3 nucleotides read TGCGCCAGCAGCTTGGCGGAGAGGCAGGGAGGCTGGGATACGCAGTATTTT. Its translation is CASSLAERQGGWDTQYF.